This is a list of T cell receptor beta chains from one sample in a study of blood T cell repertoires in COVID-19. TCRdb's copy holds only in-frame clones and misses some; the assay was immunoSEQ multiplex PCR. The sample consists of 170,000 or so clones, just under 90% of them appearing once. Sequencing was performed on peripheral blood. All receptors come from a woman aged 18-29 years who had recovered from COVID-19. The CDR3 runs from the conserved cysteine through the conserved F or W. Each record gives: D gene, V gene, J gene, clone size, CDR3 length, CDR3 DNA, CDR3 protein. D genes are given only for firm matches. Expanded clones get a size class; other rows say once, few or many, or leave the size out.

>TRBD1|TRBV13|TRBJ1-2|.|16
TGTGCCAGCAGCCCGGGACAGGGGGCTAGGGGCTATGGCTACACCTTC
CASSPGQGARGYGYTF
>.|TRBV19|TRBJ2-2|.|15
TGTGCCAGTAGTATATCCAGGGGTAGGACCGGGGAGCTGTTTTTT
CASSISRGRTGELFF
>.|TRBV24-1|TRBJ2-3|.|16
TGTGCCACCAGTGACGCCCAGGGAGGTAGGGCAGATACGCAGTATTTT
CATSDAQGGRADTQYF
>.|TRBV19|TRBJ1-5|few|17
TGTGCCAGTAGTATAGACAGGGGAAGGAATATCAATCAGCCCCAGCATTTT
CASSIDRGRNINQPQHF
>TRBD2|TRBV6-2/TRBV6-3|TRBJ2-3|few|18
TGTGCCAGCAGTTACGTTAATCGTGGCGGGGGGCGAGCAGATACGCAGTATTTT
CASSYVNRGGGRADTQYF
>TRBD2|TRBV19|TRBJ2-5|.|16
TGTGCCAGTACCCCTGGACTAGCGGGGGCGCGGGAGACCCAGTACTTC
CASTPGLAGARETQYF
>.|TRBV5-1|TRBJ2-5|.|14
TGCGCCAGCAGCCCTGCAGGCCAGCAAGAGACCCAGTACTTC
CASSPAGQQETQYF
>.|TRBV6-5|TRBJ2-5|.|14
TGTGCCAGCTCGACATCTCTTATCCAAGAGACCCAGTACTTC
CASSTSLIQETQYF
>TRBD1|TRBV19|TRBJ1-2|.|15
TGTGCCAGTAGTGCCCGGGACAGCTACTCCTATGGCTACACCTTC
CASSARDSYSYGYTF
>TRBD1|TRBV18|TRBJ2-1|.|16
TGTGCCAGCTCACAAGCGACAGGGGGCGCGGGCAATGAGCAGTTCTTC
CASSQATGGAGNEQFF
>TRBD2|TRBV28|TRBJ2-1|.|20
TGTGCCAGCAGTTCGCCCGTCCGACTGGGACGACTAGCCGCGACCAATGAGCAGTTCTTC
CASSSPVRLGRLAATNEQFF
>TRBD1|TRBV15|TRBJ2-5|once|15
TGTGCCACCAGCAGAGGGACAGGGGATCAAGAGACCCAGTACTTC
CATSRGTGDQETQYF